The 16 T cell receptor beta chains reported below all come from one sample, sequenced in a study of blood T cells in healthy people across ages. Combining a sample-barcoded 5' primer with a J-beta primer mix, a second PCR ran for 7 to 11 cycles. Each CDR3 protein is one row after TCRdb ran MiXCR on the 5' RACE reads. The sample shows 800,000 to 1,000,000 distinct CDR3 sequences, about 48% of them seen only once. The sequenced sample was blood. The receptor source for this set is a man in his thirties or forties in good health.

Of note for this clonotype: A read error may account for a junction end that differs from germline. This chain links TRBV5-1 with TRBJ2-4; D unclear. The germline V gene has CDR1 SGHRS and CDR2 YFSETQ. There are 15 residues in the CDR3. CDR3 residues: CVSSLAEPPKNIQYF. CDR3 DNA: TGCGTCAGCAGCTTGGCAGAACCGCCCAAAAACATTCAGTACTTC.

This rearrangement joins TRBV5-1 to TRBJ2-3; 14 nucleotides match TRBD2. The junction had 7 bases not matched to a gene; V was cut back by 0 bases and J by 7 bases. This CDR3 contains 17 residues. Germline values: CDR1 SGHRS, CDR2 YFSETQ. The CDR3 region has the DNA TGCGCCAGCAGCTTGGAGCTGACTAGCGGGGGGGGAAATACGCAGTATTTT. Its translation: CASSLELTSGGGNTQYF.

This clonotype has a single count. The rearrangement uses TRBV2 and TRBJ2-7, with TRBD1 identical over 9 bases. Trimming cost V 9 bases and J 3 bases; bases outside gene matches: 9. The CDR3 is 14 amino acids. In germline, CDR1 is SNHLY, CDR2 FYNNEI. The CDR3 is CASTGQGTFYEQYF. The CDR3 bases are TGTGCCAGTACTGGACAGGGGACTTTCTACGAGCAGTACTTC.

This sequence joins TRBV6-1 and TRBJ2-7, with a weak D call TRBD1 (6 bases). The germline CDR1 and CDR2 sequences are MNHNS and SASEGT. The V end was cut by 7 bases, the J end by 1 base, with 11 bases between. This CDR3 comprises 13 residues. In DNA form, the CDR3 reads TGTGCCAGCAATACCGGGACATCCTACGAGCAGTACTTC. This gives the protein CASNTGTSYEQYF.

V usage is TRBV4-1 and J usage is TRBJ2-1, with TRBD2 matching over 11 bases. V lost 4 bases to trimming and J lost 9 bases; unmatched junction nucleotides: 8. Germline CDR1 reads MGHRA; CDR2 reads YSYEKL. The CDR3 runs 15 residues. CDR3 in DNA: TGCGCCAGCAGCCGAAATAGCGGGGGGGCGTTTGAGCAGTTCTTC. It specifies CASSRNSGGAFEQFF.

The rearrangement links TRBV7-9 to TRBJ1-6; TRBD1 might be the D (6 bases). CDR1 and CDR2 (germline): SEHNR, FQNEAQ (reference sequence). V lost 7 bases and J lost 6, with 13 bases in between. The CDR3 has 14 residues. The CDR3 region has the DNA TGTGCCAGCAATAAGGACAGTCGTAATTCACCCCTCCACTTT. Translating gives CASNKDSRNSPLHF.

The V gene is TRBV5-4, the J gene TRBJ2-5, with D possibly TRBD1 on 6 matching bases. Germline CDR1 and CDR2: SGHNT and YYREEE (reference sequence). The CDR3 totals 13 residues. The V end lost 3 bases, the J end lost 7 bases, and 13 bases lay between the germline ends. CDR3 in amino acids: CASSYDEGGTQYF. DNA of the CDR3: TGTGCCAGCAGCTACGATGAAGGGGGGACCCAGTACTTC.

The rearrangement links TRBV5-5 to TRBJ2-1; D call uncertain. Judging by the DNA end, TRBJ2-7 fits better; the J call may be wrong. This CDR3 comprises 17 residues. Looked up from germline, CDR1 is SGHKS and CDR2 is YYEKEE (reference sequence). Here the CDR3 reads CASSLEWAGQVYYEQYF. Here the CDR3 DNA reads TGTGCCAGCAGCTTGGAATGGGCAGGCCAAGTCTACTACGAGCAGTACTTC.

This clonotype came up a few times. The V call is TRBV29-1, the J call TRBJ1-2, with D tentatively TRBD1 (5 bases). Trimming took 6 bases from V and 8 from J, leaving 22 bases between them. The CDR3 runs to 14 residues. From germline, CDR1 is SQVTM and CDR2 ANQGSEA. The CDR3 sequence: CSVPAGAPREGYTF. The DNA for the CDR3 is TGCAGCGTCCCTGCGGGTGCCCCCAGGGAGGGCTACACCTTC.

Only a few counts were recorded for this clonotype. The chain couples TRBV27 to TRBJ1-5; 8 nucleotides match TRBD1. CDR1 and CDR2 from the germline V gene are MNHEY and SMNVEV (reference sequence). The CDR3 runs 14 residues. The trim removed 2 bases at V and 6 bases at J, leaving 3 bases unmatched. The CDR3 reads CASSLQGAVQPQHF. For the CDR3, the DNA is TGTGCCAGCAGTTTACAGGGGGCGGTTCAGCCCCAGCATTTT.

In this sample, this clonotype turned up once. The CDR3, as DNA: TGCAGCGTTGGGGTATTTGATGCAGGACTAGCGGGGGAAATCTCCTACAATGAGCAGTTCTTC. It translates to CSVGVFDAGLAGEISYNEQFF. The chain carries TRBV29-1 and TRBJ2-1; TRBD2 aligns across 13 bases. The CDR3 covers 21 residues. Germline trimming cut 4 bases from V and 0 bases from J; bases unmatched to any gene: 18. In germline, CDR1 is SQVTM, CDR2 ANQGSEA.

The J gene is TRBJ2-3, the V gene TRBV7-9, with 8 bases that match TRBD2. J gave up 0 bases and V 3 bases, and 2 bases lay outside the gene matches. Germline values: CDR1 SEHNR, CDR2 FQNEAQ (reference sequence). CDR3 length: 15 residues. CDR3 coding DNA: TGTGCCAGCAGCTTTGCTAGCGGGAGCACAGATACGCAGTATTTT. Encoded protein: CASSFASGSTDTQYF.

V usage is TRBV7-3 and J usage is TRBJ1-6; tentatively, D is TRBD1 (5 bases). V was shortened by 1 base and J by 7 bases, with 11 bases between the two germline ends. The germline V gene encodes CDR1 SGHTA and CDR2 FQGTGA. The CDR3 has 15 amino acids. The CDR3 nucleotides are TGTGCCAGCAGCTTAATGGTGGGGGGGAATTCACCCCTCCACTTT. Its translation is CASSLMVGGNSPLHF. Supplemented by reference TRBV7-3 and TRBJ1-6, the full variable domain reads GAGVSQTPSNKVTEKGKYVELRCDPISGHTALYWYRQSLGQGPEFLIYFQGTGAADDSGLPNDRFFAVRPEGSVSTLKIQRTERGDSAVYLCASSLMVGGNSPLHFGNGTRLTVT.

As to this clonotype: At one end the junction does not follow the germline gene, possibly because of a read error. This sequence joins TRBV5-1 and TRBJ2-7; the D gene is possibly TRBD1 (6 bases). This CDR3 is built from 15 residues. Germline-derived CDR1 and CDR2 are SGHRS and YFSETQ. The DNA for the CDR3 is TGCGCCGGCAGCTGGGGACATCGAGACACCTACGAGCAGTACTTC. Protein sequence: CAGSWGHRDTYEQYF.

In this sample, this clonotype turned up a few times. V usage is TRBV5-1 and J usage is TRBJ2-7; no definite D call. Germline CDR1 is SGHRS and CDR2 is YFSETQ. The V end lost 0 bases, the J end lost 5 bases, and 6 bases lay between the germline ends. This CDR3 has 12 residues. The CDR3 DNA reads as TGCGCCAGCAGCTTGGATCCCCACGAGCAGTACTTC. This sequence encodes CASSLDPHEQYF.

This clonotype turned up a few times. The CDR3: CASPGGTNEKLFF. The CDR3 DNA is TGTGCCAGCCCGGGGGGAACTAATGAAAAACTGTTTTTT. This chain joins TRBV21-1 and TRBJ1-4; the D call TRBD1 from the table was never checked on the DNA. TRBV21-1 is a known pseudogene. The CDR3 sequence is 13 residues long.